These T cell receptor beta chains were read from a single sample in a study of long-term antiretroviral therapy in people with HIV. Sequencing was performed with immunoSEQ multiplex PCR; in TCRdb, only in-frame clones are kept and a portion is missing. The sample lists about 28,000 clones; about 80% were seen once. Material: unsorted PBMCs, obtained 0.3 years after starting antiretroviral therapy. Every receptor here comes from a man between 35 and 55 years old with HIV. CDR3s include the opening cysteine and the closing phenylalanine or tryptophan. Fields, in order: D gene, V gene, CDR3 length, CDR3 protein. A D gene is named only where the DNA matches it firmly.

D gene: TRBD2; V gene: TRBV9; CDR3 length: 18; CDR3 protein: CASSVPSTSGVGTGELFF
D gene: .; V gene: TRBV6-5; CDR3 length: 12; CDR3 protein: CASRKGGSGYTF
D gene: .; V gene: TRBV5-6; CDR3 length: 15; CDR3 protein: CASSFPGPLSYEQYF
D gene: .; V gene: TRBV5-1; CDR3 length: 15; CDR3 protein: CASSFTRARDTEAFF
D gene: .; V gene: TRBV11-2; CDR3 length: 13; CDR3 protein: CASSLQGPRGYTF
D gene: .; V gene: TRBV9; CDR3 length: 14; CDR3 protein: CASSEDSPAYGYTF
D gene: .; V gene: TRBV5-1; CDR3 length: 16; CDR3 protein: CASSLAGGSASYEQYF
D gene: .; V gene: TRBV7-2; CDR3 length: 14; CDR3 protein: CATVQSNRVGEQFF
D gene: .; V gene: TRBV11-2; CDR3 length: 13; CDR3 protein: CASSSLDIDSATF
D gene: .; V gene: TRBV14; CDR3 length: 14; CDR3 protein: CASSQPWAPRTQYF
D gene: TRBD1; V gene: TRBV11-2; CDR3 length: 18; CDR3 protein: CASSLGQGDYLNSYEQYF
D gene: .; V gene: TRBV7-6; CDR3 length: 13; CDR3 protein: CASSPGPNYEQYF
D gene: .; V gene: TRBV20-1; CDR3 length: 11; CDR3 protein: CSAREPGDYTF
D gene: TRBD2; V gene: TRBV2; CDR3 length: 15; CDR3 protein: CASSERTSGIYEQYF
D gene: .; V gene: TRBV2; CDR3 length: 15; CDR3 protein: CASSAPRGLGSPLHF